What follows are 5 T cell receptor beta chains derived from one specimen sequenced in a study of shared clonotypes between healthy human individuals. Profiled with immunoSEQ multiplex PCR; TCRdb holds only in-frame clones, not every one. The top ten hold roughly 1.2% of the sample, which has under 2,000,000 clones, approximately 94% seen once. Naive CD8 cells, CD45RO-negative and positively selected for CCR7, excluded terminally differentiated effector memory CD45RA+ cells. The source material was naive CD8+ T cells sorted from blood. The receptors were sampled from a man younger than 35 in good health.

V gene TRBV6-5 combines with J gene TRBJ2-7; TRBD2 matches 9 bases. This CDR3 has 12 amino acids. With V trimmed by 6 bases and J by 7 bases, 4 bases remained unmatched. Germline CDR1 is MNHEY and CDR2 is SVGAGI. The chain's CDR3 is CASSAGGWEQYF. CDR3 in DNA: TGTGCCAGCAGCGCGGGGGGGTGGGAGCAGTACTTC.

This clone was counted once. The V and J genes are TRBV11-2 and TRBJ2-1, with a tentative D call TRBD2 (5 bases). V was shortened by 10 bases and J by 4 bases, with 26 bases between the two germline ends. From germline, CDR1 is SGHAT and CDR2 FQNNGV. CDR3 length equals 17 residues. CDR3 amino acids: CATPRDTFGGIYNEQFF. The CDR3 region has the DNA TGTGCCACCCCCCGGGATACGTTTGGCGGCATATACAATGAGCAGTTCTTC.

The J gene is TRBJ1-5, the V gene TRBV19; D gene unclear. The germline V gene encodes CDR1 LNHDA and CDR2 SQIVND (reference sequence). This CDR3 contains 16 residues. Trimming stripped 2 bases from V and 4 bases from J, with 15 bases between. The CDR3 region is CASSILSQVNNQPQHF. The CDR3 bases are TGTGCCAGTAGTATATTGAGTCAGGTGAATAATCAGCCCCAGCATTTT.

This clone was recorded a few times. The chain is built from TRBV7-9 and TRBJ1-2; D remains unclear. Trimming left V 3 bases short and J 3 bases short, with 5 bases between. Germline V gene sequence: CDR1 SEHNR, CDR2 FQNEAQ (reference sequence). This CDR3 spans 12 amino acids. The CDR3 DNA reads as TGTGCCAGCAGCTTGAGGGACTATGGCTACACCTTC. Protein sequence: CASSLRDYGYTF.

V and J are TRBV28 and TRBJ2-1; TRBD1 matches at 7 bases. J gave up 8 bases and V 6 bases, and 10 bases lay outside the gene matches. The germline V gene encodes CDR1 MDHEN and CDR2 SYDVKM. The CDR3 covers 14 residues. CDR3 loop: CASRETGLIYEQFF. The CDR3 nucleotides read TGTGCCAGCAGGGAGACAGGGCTAATCTATGAGCAGTTCTTC.